The subject of this entry is one T cell receptor beta chain. Its cognate antigen has yet to be identified. Per-nucleotide qualities are absent, and no much larger clonotype sits a single base away. Unstimulated PBMCs, after thawing, were stained for CD3, CD4 and CD8 and then FACS-sorted into CD3+CD4+ and CD3+CD8+ populations. Each of the 8 studied subjects was randomized to immunosuppression withdrawal. The Qiagen DNeasy Blood and Tissue Kit was used to isolate genomic DNA. High-throughput TCRbeta CDR3 sequencing of frozen genomic DNA was performed by immunoSEQ, with PCR amplification, mapping, bias correction and internal controls included. The published analysis was carried out like this. Productive rearrangements were kept, and unique TCRbeta sequences were defined by CDR3 nucleotide sequence plus V and J gene. For a sequence to be called donor-reactive, it needed a frequency of at least 0.01% and at least 5-fold expansion in CFSE-low cells compared with unstimulated pre-transplant cells. To ensure at least 90% detection power, minimum frequency thresholds were set for each subject based on that subject's lowest-template unstimulated sample. Jensen-Shannon divergence between the top 1000 TCRbeta sequences after and before transplant was used to measure repertoire turnover. Changes in detection of donor-reactive sequences were tested with two-sided Fisher's exact tests. In TCRdb, the immuneACCESS table is reduced to in-frame sequences with V and J assigned. These tables do not hold every clone; where another copy was compared, an unresolved V gene accounts for under half, and the others remain unexplained. V, J and clone size derive from that table, while D and trimming were established from the DNA sequence. Across this sample there are 80,000 or so clones, with around four fifths seen only once. The top ten constitute 0.4% to 0.6% of the sample.

The sample comes from a study of T cell clones after liver transplantation (dated by TCRdb to between 2019 and 2020). Study-wide context: The samples were obtained from ITN030ST, a randomized trial that attempted immunosuppression withdrawal within 2 years after liver transplantation. Donor-reactive T cell clones were identified by TCRbeta sequencing following a pre-transplant mixed lymphocyte reaction and were subsequently tracked in post-transplant blood. Of the 8 liver transplant recipients making up the studied cohort, 3 were classified as tolerant and 5 as non-tolerant. Blood samples were taken pre-transplant, pre-randomization before withdrawal, and post-randomization after full withdrawal or failed withdrawal. Of the eight recipients, three were HCV-positive, while the remaining recipients had been transplanted for non-autoimmune, non-viral indications. Third party-reactive TCRbeta sequences were also identified from pre-transplant MLRs to serve as an antigen-independent comparator for donor-reactive sequences. Subjects received no induction therapy and standard immunosuppression until randomization at 12-24 months post-transplant. Tolerance was defined as complete immunosuppression withdrawal for at least one year with no rise in liver enzymes beyond twice the upper limit of normal.

Paper-wide results and their limitations: Since no allograft tissue specimens were available, donor-reactive T cells may have migrated into the graft instead of being deleted. Because of small, heterogeneous patient numbers and non-standardized post-transplant time points, the conclusions were only preliminary. Donor-reactive sequences declined more than third party-reactive ones, suggesting partial antigen-specific deletion unrelated to withdrawal success. Once repertoire turnover was taken into account, donor-reactive detection showed a significant reduction for CD4 in 7 of 8 subjects and for CD8 in 8 of 8. A significant post-transplant decrease in circulating donor-reactive CD4 TCRbeta sequences was observed in 5 of 8 subjects, irrespective of tolerance or HCV status. In a couple of subjects, low numbers of available donor cells limited the measurable donor-reactive repertoire.

Here the sequenced sample was CD4+ T cells from blood, taken 46 months after liver transplant. The source of this sequence is a human patient who received a liver transplant. After a transplant, some of the T cells may come from the graft donor.

The nucleotides are TGTGCCAGCAGCTTGGCCAGCTTCAATCAGCCCCAGCATTTT. Translated, this gives CASSLASFNQPQHF. The V gene is TRBV5-5 and the J gene is TRBJ1-5, with the identity of the D gene unclear. The CDR3 covers 14 residues, taking in both the cysteine and the phenylalanine. The only DNA kept is the CDR3, 42 bases in frame from the first base. CDR1 SGHKS and CDR2 YYEKEE were looked up in the germline V gene (reference sequence). V loses 0 bases, J loses 3 bases, and the germline ends lie 7 bases apart.